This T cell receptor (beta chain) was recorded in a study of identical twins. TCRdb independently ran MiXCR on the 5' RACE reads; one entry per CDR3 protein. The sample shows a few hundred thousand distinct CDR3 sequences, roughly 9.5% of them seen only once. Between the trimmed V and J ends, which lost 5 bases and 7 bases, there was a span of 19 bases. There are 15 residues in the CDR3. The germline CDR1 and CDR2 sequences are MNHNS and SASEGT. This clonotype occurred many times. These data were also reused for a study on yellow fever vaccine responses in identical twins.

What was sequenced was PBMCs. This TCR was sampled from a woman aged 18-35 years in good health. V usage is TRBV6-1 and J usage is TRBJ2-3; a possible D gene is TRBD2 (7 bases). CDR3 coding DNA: TGTGCCAGCAGTAATAGCGGCGGGGGCCCAAATACGCAGTATTTT. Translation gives CASSNSGGGPNTQYF.